This TCR beta chain was captured in a study of blood T cell repertoires in COVID-19. Here immunoSEQ multiplex PCR was the method, and the copy in TCRdb shows in-frame clones only, minus some. Of around 25,000 clones in the sample, 70% to 90% were seen once. The table lists this clone with a count of one. The CDR3 consists of 13 residues. Germline CDR1 MNHNY, CDR2 SVGAGI (reference sequence). Unmatched junction bases numbered 10, after V lost 10 bases and J lost 5 bases. The rearrangement joins TRBV6-6 to TRBJ1-2; 7 positions match TRBD1. Source material: peripheral blood. The TCR was taken from a human donor in a cohort sampled during active COVID-19. The CDR3 protein is CATEQGRRYGYTF. In nucleotides, the CDR3 is TGTGCCACAGAACAGGGGAGAAGGTATGGCTACACCTTC.